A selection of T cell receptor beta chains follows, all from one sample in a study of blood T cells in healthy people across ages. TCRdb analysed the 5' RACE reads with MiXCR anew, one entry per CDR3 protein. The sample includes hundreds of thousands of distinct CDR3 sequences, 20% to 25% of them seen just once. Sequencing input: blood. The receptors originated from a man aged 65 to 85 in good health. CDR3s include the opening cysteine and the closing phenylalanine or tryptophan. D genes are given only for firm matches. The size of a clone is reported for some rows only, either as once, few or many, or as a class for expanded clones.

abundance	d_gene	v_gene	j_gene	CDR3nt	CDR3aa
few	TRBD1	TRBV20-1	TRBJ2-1	TGCAGTGCTAAGGACAGGGGCCCCGTTCTGGGGCGCAATGAGCAGTTCTTC	CSAKDRGPVLGRNEQFF
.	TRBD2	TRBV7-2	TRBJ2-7	TGTGCCAGCAGCTTATATTTAGCGGGACGGCGCGAGCAGTACTTC	CASSLYLAGRREQYF
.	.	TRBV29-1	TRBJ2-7	TGCAGCGTTGTGGGTAGGGAGGCCTACGAGCAGTACTTC	CSVVGREAYEQYF
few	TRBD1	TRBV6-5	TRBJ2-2	TGTGCCAGCAGTTATGGGACAGGGGACACCGGGGAGCTGTTTTTT	CASSYGTGDTGELFF
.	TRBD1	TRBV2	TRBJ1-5	TGTGCCAGCAGTGGCCCCACCGGACAGGCCCTGCAGAATACGCAGCATTTT	CASSGPTGQALQNTQHF
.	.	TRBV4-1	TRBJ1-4	TGCGCCAGCAGCCAAGGATCCAGGAGGGAAAAACTGTTTTTT	CASSQGSRREKLFF
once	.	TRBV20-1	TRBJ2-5	TGCAGTGCCCCTAAGCTACCAGCGGACCAAGAGACCCAGTACTTC	CSAPKLPADQETQYF
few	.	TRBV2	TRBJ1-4	TGTGCCAGCAGGAGGGGTGTTGAAAAACTGTTTTTT	CASRRGVEKLFF
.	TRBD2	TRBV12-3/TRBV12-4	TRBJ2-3	TGTGCCAGCAGTTGGGTAGGGGAGGGCGATACGCAGTATTTT	CASSWVGEGDTQYF
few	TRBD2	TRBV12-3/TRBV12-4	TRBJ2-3	TGTGCCAGCAGTCTGGGGCGCACTAGCGGGAGGGCGGATGCGCAGTATTTT	CASSLGRTSGRADAQYF
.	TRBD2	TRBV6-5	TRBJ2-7	TGTGCCAGCAGTTACTCGGGACTAGGGGACGAGCAGTACTTC	CASSYSGLGDEQYF
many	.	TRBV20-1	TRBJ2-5	TGCAGTGCGCCCCGGGACATTAACCAAGAGACCCAGTACTTC	CSAPRDINQETQYF
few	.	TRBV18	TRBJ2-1	TGTGCCAGCTCACCACCTGCAGGTAATGAGCAGTTCTTC	CASSPPAGNEQFF
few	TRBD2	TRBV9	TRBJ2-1	TGTGCCAGCAGCGCAGAGGGCGGGACTAGCGGGACAGCAGAGCAGTTCTTC	CASSAEGGTSGTAEQFF
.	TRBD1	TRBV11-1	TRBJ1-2	TGTGCCAGCAGCTCCGACAGGGGGCATGGCTACACCTTC	CASSSDRGHGYTF
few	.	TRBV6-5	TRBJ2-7	TGTGCCAGCAGGTCCGAGGACGGAAACACCTACGAGCAGTACTTC	CASRSEDGNTYEQYF
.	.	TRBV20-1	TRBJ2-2	TGCAGTGGAATACAGGGCTTAACCGGGGAGCTGTTTTTT	CSGIQGLTGELFF
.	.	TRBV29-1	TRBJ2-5	TGCAGCGTTGGGGCGGTGTACCAAGAGACCCAGTACTTC	CSVGAVYQETQYF
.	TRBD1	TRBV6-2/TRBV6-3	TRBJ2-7	TGTGCCGGGGGACAGGGCCCCTACGAGCAGTACTTC	CAGGQGPYEQYF
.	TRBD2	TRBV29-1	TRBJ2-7	TGCAGCGTTTCGGCTAGCGGAACCTACGAGCAGTACTTC	CSVSASGTYEQYF
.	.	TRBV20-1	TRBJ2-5	TGCAGTGCTATCCCCGGGGGAGAGACCCAGTACTTC	CSAIPGGETQYF
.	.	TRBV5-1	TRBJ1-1	TGCGCCGGCAGATATAACAGTGGGAACACTGAAGCTTTCTTT	CAGRYNSGNTEAFF